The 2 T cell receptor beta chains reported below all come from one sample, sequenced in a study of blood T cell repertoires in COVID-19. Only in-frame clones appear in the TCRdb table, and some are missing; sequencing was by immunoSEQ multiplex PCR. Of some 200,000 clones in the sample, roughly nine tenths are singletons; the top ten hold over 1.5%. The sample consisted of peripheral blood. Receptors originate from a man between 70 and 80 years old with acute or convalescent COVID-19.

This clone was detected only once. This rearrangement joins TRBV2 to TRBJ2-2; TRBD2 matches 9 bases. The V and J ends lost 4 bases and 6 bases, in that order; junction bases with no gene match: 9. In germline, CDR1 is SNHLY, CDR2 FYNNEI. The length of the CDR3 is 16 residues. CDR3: CASSVGDSGSSGELFF. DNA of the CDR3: TGTGCCAGCAGTGTCGGGGATAGCGGGAGTTCCGGGGAGCTGTTTTTT.

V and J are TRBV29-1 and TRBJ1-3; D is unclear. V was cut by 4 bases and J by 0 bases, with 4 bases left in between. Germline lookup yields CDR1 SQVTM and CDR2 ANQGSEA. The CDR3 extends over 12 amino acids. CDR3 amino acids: CSVAISGNTIYF. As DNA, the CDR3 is TGCAGCGTTGCCATCTCTGGAAACACCATATATTTT.